The 16 T cell receptor beta chains given below trace back to one sample, sequenced in a study of blood T cell repertoires in COVID-19. Repertoires were generated with immunoSEQ multiplex PCR, while TCRdb's copy carries only in-frame clones and drops some. This repertoire shows about 150,000 clones, 70% to 85% found once; its top ten account for around a tenth. The sequenced sample was peripheral blood. Receptor source: a woman between 45 and 60 years old with acute or convalescent COVID-19.

This clone was counted between two and nine times. The gene calls are TRBV28 and TRBJ1-2, with D perhaps TRBD1 (5 bases). There are 15 residues in the CDR3. From germline, CDR1 is MDHEN and CDR2 SYDVKM. V lost 4 bases and J 8 bases, leaving 20 bases between the germline ends. The DNA for the CDR3 is TGTGCCAGCAGTTCTTCCGGAGGGCAGGGAGCGGGCTACACCTTC. Residues: CASSSSGGQGAGYTF.

The chain couples TRBV18 to TRBJ2-7, with 8 nucleotides matching TRBD1. CDR1 and CDR2 from the germline V gene are KGHSH and LQKENI. V lost 3 bases, J lost 7 bases, and 11 bases stayed unmatched. The CDR3 length is 15 residues. The CDR3, as DNA: TGTGCCAGCTCACCGTTGGACAGGGTCTCGGAGGAGCAGTACTTC. Protein sequence: CASSPLDRVSEEQYF.

This sequence joins TRBV25-1 and TRBJ1-6; 8 positions agree with TRBD1. The CDR3 loop spans 16 amino acids. Germline V gives CDR1 MGHDK, CDR2 SYGVNS. V gave up 3 bases and J gave up 3 bases; unmatched junction bases: 4. The CDR3 nucleotides are TGTGCCAGCAGTGATGACAGGGGCATCTATAATTCACCCCTCCACTTT. Translating gives CASSDDRGIYNSPLHF.

The genes are TRBV5-8 and TRBJ1-2; 7 positions match TRBD1. This CDR3 region has 15 residues. V lost 7 bases to trimming and J lost 4 bases; unmatched junction nucleotides: 13. Per the germline V gene, CDR1 is SGHTS and CDR2 is YDEGEE. CDR3 in DNA: TGTGCCAGCGGCGATGGGACAGCCACCTTCTATGGCTACACCTTC. This translates into CASGDGTATFYGYTF.

This clone was seen more than once but under ten times. This chain uses TRBV19 with TRBJ2-1; 9 positions match TRBD2. Germline V lookup: CDR1 LNHDA, CDR2 SQIVND (reference sequence). The trim removed 6 bases at V and 5 bases at J, leaving 8 bases unmatched. This CDR3 is 15 amino acids long. The CDR3 spells CASSVSSGTHNEQFF. The CDR3 nucleotides are TGTGCCAGTAGCGTTTCTAGCGGGACGCACAATGAGCAGTTCTTC.

The genes are TRBV12-3 or TRBV12-4 and TRBJ2-3; D gene unclear. This CDR3 is 12 amino acids long. V was pared by 3 bases and J by 5 bases, with 6 bases between. CDR3 nucleotides: TGTGCCAGCAGTTTTAGTCAAGATACGCAGTATTTT. Its translation: CASSFSQDTQYF.

The genes are TRBV4-2 and TRBJ2-7; 13 positions match TRBD2. V was clipped by 2 bases and J by 0 bases; unmatched bases: 13. CDR3 length: 20 residues. The germline gives CDR1 LGHNA, CDR2 YNFKEQ. As DNA, the CDR3 is TGTGCCAGCAGCCAAAACCGAAGACGGGGACTAGCGGGGCCCTCCTACGAGCAGTACTTC. It specifies CASSQNRRRGLAGPSYEQYF.

The chain combines TRBV4-2 with TRBJ2-3, with TRBD2 identical over 7 bases. J gave up 10 bases and V 1 base, and 11 bases lay outside the gene matches. The CDR3 extends over 15 amino acids. The germline V gene has CDR1 LGHNA and CDR2 YNFKEQ. The CDR3: CASSQGDYISGAQYF. The CDR3 region has the DNA TGTGCCAGCAGCCAAGGGGACTATATAAGTGGAGCGCAGTATTTT.

This chain links TRBV5-1 with TRBJ1-6; the match to TRBD1 covers 12 bases. Per the germline V gene, CDR1 is SGHRS and CDR2 is YFSETQ. V lost 2 bases to trimming and J lost 7 bases; unmatched junction nucleotides: 7. The CDR3 is made up of 17 amino acids. CDR3: CASSFTGQGAWNSPLHF. The CDR3 DNA reads as TGCGCCAGCAGCTTTACGGGACAGGGGGCTTGGAATTCACCCCTCCACTTT.

The chain carries TRBV29-1 and TRBJ1-1; no reliable D call. V was pared by 6 bases and J by 8 bases, with 13 bases between. This CDR3 comprises 11 residues. Germline V CDR1 and CDR2: SQVTM, ANQGSEA. The DNA of the CDR3 is TGCAGCGTCCCAGGTGTACCCGAAGCTTTCTTT. This translates into CSVPGVPEAFF.

V and J are TRBV19 and TRBJ2-7, with 8 bases that match TRBD1. The CDR3 is 14 amino acids. V shed 8 bases and J 1 base; nucleotides not matched to a gene: 7. Germline lookup yields CDR1 LNHDA and CDR2 SQIVND (reference sequence). The CDR3 reads CASSTGTGSYEQYF. The CDR3, as DNA: TGTGCCAGTTCGACCGGGACAGGATCCTACGAGCAGTACTTC.

The V and J genes are TRBV2 and TRBJ1-5; a weak D match, TRBD1 (5 bases). Per germline, CDR1 SNHLY and CDR2 FYNNEI. Trimming pared 6 bases from V and 0 bases from J, leaving 15 bases between. The CDR3 has 16 amino acids. This chain's CDR3 is CASRIGEGSSNQPQHF. The CDR3 DNA follows: TGTGCCAGCAGGATCGGGGAGGGGAGTAGCAATCAGCCCCAGCATTTT.

V and J are TRBV2 and TRBJ2-3; D perhaps matches TRBD2 (7 bases). The V gene's germline CDR1 is SNHLY and CDR2 FYNNEI. Trimming removed 7 bases from V and 2 bases from J, with 13 bases in between. CDR3 length equals 14 residues. The CDR3 sequence is CASIPGGSTDTQYF. In DNA form, the CDR3 reads TGTGCCAGCATTCCGGGGGGCTCCACAGATACGCAGTATTTT.

Concerning this clone itself: A clone one base away is much larger, so this may be a read error. The identical CDR3 is also encoded by other nucleotide sequences in the sample. V is TRBV27 and J is TRBJ1-3; TRBD1 agrees at 7 bases. The germline CDR1 and CDR2 sequences are MNHEY and SMNVEV (reference sequence). The CDR3 has 15 amino acids. Trimming removed 0 bases from V and 3 bases from J; junction bases left unmatched: 2. In nucleotides, the CDR3 is TGTGCCAGCAGTTTATCCAACAGGGGTGGAAACACCATATATTTT. Encoded protein: CASSLSNRGGNTIYF.

V usage is TRBV7-2 and J usage is TRBJ1-1; D possibly corresponds to TRBD1 (5 bases). Looked up from germline, CDR1 is SGHTA and CDR2 is FQGNSA. Trimming took off 7 bases at V and 4 bases at J, with 16 bases between the two ends. The CDR3 consists of 14 residues. CDR3 in amino acids: CASTLGGWGTEAFF. As DNA, the CDR3 is TGTGCCAGCACCTTGGGGGGGTGGGGCACTGAAGCTTTCTTT.

V and J are TRBV6-5 and TRBJ2-5; 8 positions agree with TRBD1. This CDR3 is 15 amino acids long. The junction had 10 bases not matched to a gene; V was cut back by 6 bases and J by 4 bases. Germline V lookup: CDR1 MNHEY, CDR2 SVGAGI. CDR3 nucleotide sequence: TGTGCCAGCAGCCAATCCGGACAGGGAAGAGAGACCCAGTACTTC. Translation gives CASSQSGQGRETQYF.